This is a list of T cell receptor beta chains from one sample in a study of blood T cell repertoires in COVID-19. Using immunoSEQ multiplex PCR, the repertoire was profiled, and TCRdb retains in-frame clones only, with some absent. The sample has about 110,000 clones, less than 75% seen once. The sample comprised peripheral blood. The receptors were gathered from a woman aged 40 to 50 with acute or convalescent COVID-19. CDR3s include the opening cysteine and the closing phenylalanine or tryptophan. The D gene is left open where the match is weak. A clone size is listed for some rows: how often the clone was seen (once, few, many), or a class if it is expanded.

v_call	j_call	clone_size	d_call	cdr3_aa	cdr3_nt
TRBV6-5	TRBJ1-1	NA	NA	CASSVSGRMNTEAFF	TGTGCCAGCAGCGTATCAGGGCGAATGAACACTGAAGCTTTCTTT
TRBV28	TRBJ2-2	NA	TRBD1	CASRPGQVGELFF	TGTGCCAGCAGGCCGGGACAGGTCGGGGAGCTGTTTTTT
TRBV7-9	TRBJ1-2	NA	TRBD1	CASTPNGQGQGYTF	TGTGCCAGCACCCCAAACGGACAGGGGCAAGGCTACACCTTC
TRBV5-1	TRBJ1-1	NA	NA	CASSWVGGEAFF	TGCGCCAGCAGCTGGGTGGGGGGAGAAGCTTTCTTT
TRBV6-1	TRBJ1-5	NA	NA	CASSDRPGGDSNQPQHF	TGTGCCAGCAGTGACCGACCGGGGGGGGATAGCAATCAGCCCCAGCATTTT
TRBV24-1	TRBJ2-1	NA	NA	CATSGAPGTNSYNEQFF	TGTGCCACCAGTGGGGCACCGGGGACAAACTCCTACAATGAGCAGTTCTTC
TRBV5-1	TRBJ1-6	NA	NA	CASSSTGSPPLHF	TGCGCCAGCAGCTCAACAGGTTCCCCACCCCTCCACTTT
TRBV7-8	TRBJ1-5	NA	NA	CASRRGEWNQPQHF	TGTGCCAGCCGGCGGGGGGAGTGGAATCAGCCCCAGCATTTT
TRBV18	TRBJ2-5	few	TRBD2	CASSPPGRVEETQYF	TGTGCCAGCTCACCCCCCGGGAGGGTCGAGGAGACCCAGTACTTC
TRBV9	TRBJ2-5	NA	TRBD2	CASSVGAGAIQETQYF	TGTGCCAGCAGCGTAGGAGCGGGGGCAATACAAGAGACCCAGTACTTC
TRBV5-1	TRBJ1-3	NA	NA	CASSSSGTPGIF	TGCGCCAGCAGCTCTTCCGGGACACCAGGAATTTTT
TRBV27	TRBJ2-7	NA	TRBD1	CASSLEDRYSYEQYF	TGTGCCAGCAGTTTAGAGGACAGGTACTCCTACGAGCAGTACTTC
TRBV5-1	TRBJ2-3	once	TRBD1	CASSRQGGTDTQYF	TGCGCCAGCAGTCGACAGGGTGGCACAGATACGCAGTATTTT
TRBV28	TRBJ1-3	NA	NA	CASSWGPQGNTIYF	TGTGCCAGCAGTTGGGGGCCGCAGGGAAACACCATATATTTT
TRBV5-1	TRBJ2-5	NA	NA	CASSLGFRTLQETQYF	TGCGCCAGCAGCTTGGGGTTCCGGACTCTCCAAGAGACCCAGTACTTC
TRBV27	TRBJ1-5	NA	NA	CASSFRGGGNQPQHF	TGTGCCAGCAGCTTCCGGGGAGGGGGCAATCAGCCCCAGCATTTT
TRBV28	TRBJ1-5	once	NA	CASMWTVSNQPQHF	TGTGCCAGCATGTGGACAGTTAGCAATCAGCCCCAGCATTTT
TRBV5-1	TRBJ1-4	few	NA	CASSLSGDLSNEKLFF	TGCGCCAGCAGCCTCTCTGGAGACTTAAGTAATGAAAAACTGTTTTTT
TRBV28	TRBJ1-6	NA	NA	CASKTAAGSSYNSPLHF	TGTGCCAGCAAAACAGCGGCGGGTAGCTCCTATAATTCACCCCTCCACTTT
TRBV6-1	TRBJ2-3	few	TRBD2	CASSASRGGGRTDTQYF	TGTGCCAGCAGTGCCTCAAGAGGCGGGGGAAGGACAGATACGCAGTATTTT
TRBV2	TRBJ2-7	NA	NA	CASSVENRVAPKQYF	TGTGCCAGCAGTGTAGAAAACAGGGTAGCCCCTAAGCAGTACTTC
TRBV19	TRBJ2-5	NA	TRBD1	CASSEGAGETQYF	TGTGCCAGTAGTGAGGGGGCCGGGGAGACCCAGTACTTC
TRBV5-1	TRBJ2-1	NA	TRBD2	CASSQTSGGLNEQFF	TGCGCCAGCAGCCAAACTAGCGGGGGGCTCAATGAGCAGTTCTTC
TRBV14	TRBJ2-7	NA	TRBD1	CASSQGGTGIGEQYF	TGTGCCAGCAGCCAAGGGGGGACAGGGATTGGCGAGCAGTACTTC
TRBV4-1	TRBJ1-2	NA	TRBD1	CASSLGQENYGYTF	TGCGCCAGCAGCCTCGGACAGGAGAACTATGGCTACACCTTC
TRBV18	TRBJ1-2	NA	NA	CASSPLTLQSGYGYTF	TGTGCCAGCTCACCCCTGACCCTACAAAGCGGCTATGGCTACACCTTC
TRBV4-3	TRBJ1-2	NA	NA	CASSQGWGPRANYGYTF	TGCGCCAGCAGCCAAGGATGGGGTCCCAGGGCGAACTATGGCTACACCTTC
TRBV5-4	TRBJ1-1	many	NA	CASSLAGAGAEAFF	TGTGCCAGCAGCTTGGCAGGGGCAGGCGCTGAAGCTTTCTTT
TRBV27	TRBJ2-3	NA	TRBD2	CATGLVTDTQYF	TGTGCCACCGGACTAGTCACAGATACGCAGTATTTT
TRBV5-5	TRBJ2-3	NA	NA	CASTFWRSTDTQYF	TGTGCCAGCACCTTTTGGAGAAGCACAGATACGCAGTATTTT
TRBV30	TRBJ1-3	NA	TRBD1	CAWSTQGVGGGNTIYF	TGTGCCTGGAGTACTCAGGGGGTCGGGGGAGGAAACACCATATATTTT
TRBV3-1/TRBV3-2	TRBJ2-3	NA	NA	CASSQFRGGTDTQYF	TGTGCCAGCAGCCAATTCAGGGGGGGCACAGATACGCAGTATTTT
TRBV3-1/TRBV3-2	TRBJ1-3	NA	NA	CASSQYPGDSGNTIYF	TGTGCCAGCAGCCAATACCCGGGAGATAGCGGAAACACCATATATTTT
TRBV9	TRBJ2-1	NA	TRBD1	CASSQYGTGLGRHNEQFF	TGTGCCAGCAGCCAGTACGGGACAGGGTTGGGGCGCCACAATGAGCAGTTCTTC
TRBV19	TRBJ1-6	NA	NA	CASSARQEKNSPLHF	TGTGCCAGTAGTGCGCGACAGGAGAAGAATTCACCCCTCCACTTT
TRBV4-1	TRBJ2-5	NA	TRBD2	CASSQAGGGYQETQYF	TGCGCCAGCAGCCAAGCTGGGGGGGGGTACCAAGAGACCCAGTACTTC
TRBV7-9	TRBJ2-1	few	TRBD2	CASSLSGGSYNEQFF	TGTGCCAGCAGCCTTAGCGGGGGCTCCTACAATGAGCAGTTCTTC
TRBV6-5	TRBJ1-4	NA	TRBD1	CASRLIGQGHGKLFF	TGTGCCAGCAGACTTATAGGACAGGGTCATGGAAAACTGTTTTTT
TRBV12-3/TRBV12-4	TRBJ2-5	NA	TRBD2	CASSLGLAETQYF	TGTGCCAGCAGCTTGGGACTAGCGGAGACCCAGTACTTC
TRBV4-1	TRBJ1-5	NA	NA	CASSQAATGSQPQHF	TGCGCCAGCAGCCAAGCTGCAACAGGGAGTCAGCCCCAGCATTTT
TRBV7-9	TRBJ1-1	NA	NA	CASSLDGGRKAFF	TGTGCCAGCAGCTTAGACGGGGGGCGAAAAGCTTTCTTT
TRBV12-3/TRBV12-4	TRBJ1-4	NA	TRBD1	CASRTGPNEKLFF	TGTGCCAGCAGGACAGGGCCTAATGAAAAACTGTTTTTT
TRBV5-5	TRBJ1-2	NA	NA	CASSPGQSYGYTF	TGTGCCAGCAGCCCTGGACAGAGCTATGGCTACACCTTC
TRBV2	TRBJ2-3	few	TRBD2	CASSTSGGFTDTQYF	TGTGCCAGCAGTACTAGCGGGGGATTCACAGATACGCAGTATTTT
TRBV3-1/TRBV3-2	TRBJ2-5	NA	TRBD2	CASSQGDGTSGTQYF	TGTGCCAGCAGCCAAGGCGACGGGACTAGCGGGACCCAGTACTTC
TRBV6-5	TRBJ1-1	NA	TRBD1	CASSLQGAYTEAFF	TGTGCCAGCAGTTTGCAGGGGGCTTACACTGAAGCTTTCTTT
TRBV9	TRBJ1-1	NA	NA	CASSPGMGEAFF	TGTGCCAGCAGCCCCGGGATGGGTGAGGCTTTCTTT
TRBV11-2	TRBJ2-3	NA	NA	CASSLGSGTDTQYF	TGTGCCAGCAGCTTAGGTAGTGGCACAGATACGCAGTATTTT
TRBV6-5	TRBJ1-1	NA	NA	CASTYTEAFF	TGTGCCAGCACGTACACTGAAGCTTTCTTT
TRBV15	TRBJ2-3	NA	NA	CATSRGGTVGTDTQYF	TGTGCCACCAGCAGAGGCGGAACCGTGGGCACAGATACGCAGTATTTT
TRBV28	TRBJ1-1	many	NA	CASIQSSGTNTEAFF	TGTGCCAGCATCCAATCTTCAGGAACAAACACTGAAGCTTTCTTT
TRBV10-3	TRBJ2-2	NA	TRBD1	CAISAWDRENTGELFF	TGTGCCATCAGTGCTTGGGACAGGGAGAACACCGGGGAGCTGTTTTTT
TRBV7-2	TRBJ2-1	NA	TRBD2	CASSLGGLAFNEQFF	TGTGCCAGCAGCTTAGGGGGACTAGCTTTCAATGAGCAGTTCTTC
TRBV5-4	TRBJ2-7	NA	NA	CASSLAPGDEQYF	TGTGCCAGCAGCTTAGCACCGGGGGACGAGCAGTACTTC
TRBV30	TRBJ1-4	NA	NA	CAWSSPAGILFF	TGTGCCTGGAGTTCACCTGCGGGGATACTGTTTTTT
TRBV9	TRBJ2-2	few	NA	CASSGTGGTNTGELFF	TGTGCCAGCAGCGGTACTGGAGGGACGAACACCGGGGAGCTGTTTTTT
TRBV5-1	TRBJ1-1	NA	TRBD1	CASSLDGGTANTEAFF	TGCGCCAGCAGCTTGGATGGGGGGACAGCAAACACTGAAGCTTTCTTT
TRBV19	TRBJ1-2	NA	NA	CASSISAAGDRYGYTF	TGTGCCAGTAGTATCAGTGCGGCAGGGGATAGATATGGCTACACCTTC
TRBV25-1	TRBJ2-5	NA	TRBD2	CASSKTSGGTKETQYF	TGTGCCAGCAGTAAAACTAGCGGGGGGACTAAAGAGACCCAGTACTTC